The text below deals with one T cell receptor (beta chain). Its antigen remains unknown. A single record per CDR3 protein comes from TCRdb applying MiXCR to the reads. The repertoire has fewer than 850,000 distinct CDR3 sequences, about 27% of them found once; the top ten carry less than 15%. The trim removed 5 bases at V and 4 bases at J, leaving 8 bases unmatched. The CDR3 runs to 16 residues. Germline-derived CDR1 and CDR2 are SEHNR and FQNEAQ (reference sequence). The record originates from a study of T cell repertoires in cytomegalovirus infection. This specimen was cultured CD8+ T cells from PBMCs, taken from culture after CMV antigen stimulation. The rearrangement joins TRBV7-9 to TRBJ1-2; 12 positions match TRBD1. This receptor was obtained from a human donor in good health (CMV status not recorded). Some clones in this sample may be carry-over from other donors' samples. The CDR3, as DNA: TGTGCCAGCAGCACATCCGGGACAGGGGGCGTCTATGGCTACACCTTC. This gives the protein CASSTSGTGGVYGYTF.